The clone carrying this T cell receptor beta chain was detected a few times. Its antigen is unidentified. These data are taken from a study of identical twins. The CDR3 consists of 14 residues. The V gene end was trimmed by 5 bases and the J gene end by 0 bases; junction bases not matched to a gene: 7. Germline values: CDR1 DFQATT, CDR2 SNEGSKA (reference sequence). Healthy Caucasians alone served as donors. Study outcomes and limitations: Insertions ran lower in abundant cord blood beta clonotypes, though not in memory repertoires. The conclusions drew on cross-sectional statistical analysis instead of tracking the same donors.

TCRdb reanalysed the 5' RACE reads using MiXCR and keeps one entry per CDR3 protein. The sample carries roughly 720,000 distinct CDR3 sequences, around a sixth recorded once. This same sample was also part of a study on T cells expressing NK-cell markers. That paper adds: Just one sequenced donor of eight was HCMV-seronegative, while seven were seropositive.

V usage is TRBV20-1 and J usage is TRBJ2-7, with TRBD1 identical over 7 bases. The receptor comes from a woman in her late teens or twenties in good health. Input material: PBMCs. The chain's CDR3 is CSAGLTGTSYEQYF. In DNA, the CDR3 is TGCAGTGCTGGGCTGACAGGGACCTCCTACGAGCAGTACTTC.